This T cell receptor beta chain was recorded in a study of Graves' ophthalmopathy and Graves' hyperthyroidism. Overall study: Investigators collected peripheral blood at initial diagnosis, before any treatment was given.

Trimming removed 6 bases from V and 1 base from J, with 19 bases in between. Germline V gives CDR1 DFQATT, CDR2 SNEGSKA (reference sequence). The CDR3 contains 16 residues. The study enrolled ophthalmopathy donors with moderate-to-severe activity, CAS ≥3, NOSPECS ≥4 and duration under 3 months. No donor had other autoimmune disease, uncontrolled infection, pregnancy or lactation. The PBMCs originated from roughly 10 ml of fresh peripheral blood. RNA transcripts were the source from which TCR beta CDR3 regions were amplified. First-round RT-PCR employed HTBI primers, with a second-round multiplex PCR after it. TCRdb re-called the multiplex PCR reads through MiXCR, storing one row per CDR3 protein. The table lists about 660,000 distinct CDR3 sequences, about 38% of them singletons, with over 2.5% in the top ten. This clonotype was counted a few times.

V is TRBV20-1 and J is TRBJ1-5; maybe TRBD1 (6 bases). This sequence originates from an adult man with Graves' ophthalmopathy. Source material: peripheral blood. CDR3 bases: TGCAGTGCGTTGGAGCGGGGGCCCTTAAGCAATCAGCCCCAGCATTTT. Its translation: CSALERGPLSNQPQHF.